Listed below are T cell receptor beta chains from one sample, sequenced in a study of immune cell composition in non-small cell lung cancer. The method was immunoSEQ multiplex PCR; TCRdb's version includes in-frame clones alone and lacks a portion of them. The sample lists 2,500 or so clones; roughly 69% were seen once. Input material: non-adjacent lung tissue. These receptors came from a human donor with non-small cell lung cancer. The CDR3 runs from the conserved cysteine through the conserved F or W.

j_call	v_call	cdr3_aa
TRBJ2-5	TRBV5-1	CASSFSAGTQETQYF
TRBJ1-4	TRBV7-9	CASSLGQGGEKLFF
TRBJ1-4	TRBV6-5	CASSYHSTNEKLFF
TRBJ1-6	TRBV19	CASSIVDRSNSPLHF
TRBJ2-1	TRBV7-3	CASSHLAGGQAEQFF
TRBJ2-5	TRBV7-9	CASSLASQETQYF
TRBJ2-3	TRBV6-5	CASSLQGAGTDTQYF
TRBJ2-4	TRBV7-1	CASSLNRGEAKNIQYF
TRBJ1-2	TRBV29-1	CSVARTGRKGYTF
TRBJ2-1	TRBV28	CATTSGGAPGVGEQFF
TRBJ2-7	TRBV4-1	CASSLRTNYEQYF
TRBJ2-3	TRBV11-2	CASSSTTRDTQYF
TRBJ2-1	TRBV4-1	CASSPGTSGASYNEQFF
NA	TRBV9	CASSLTGTDAYEQYF
TRBJ2-1	TRBV10-1	CASSVGGFYNEQFF
TRBJ2-1	TRBV28	CASSSPTYQGNEQFF
TRBJ2-1	TRBV19	CASSTRGGDSYNEQFF
TRBJ1-2	TRBV30	CAWSETGVDGYTF
TRBJ2-1	TRBV7-6	CASSFNPSSYNEQFF
TRBJ1-2	TRBV6-5	CASSYSTGEGVF
TRBJ1-3	TRBV10-2	CASRLGVSGNTIYF
TRBJ2-5	TRBV19	CASSSPERGYVQETQYF
TRBJ2-3	TRBV11-2	CASSAERGGVTQYF
TRBJ2-1	TRBV6-5	CASSYSDSNEQFF
TRBJ1-5	TRBV15	CATSRVGNNQPQHF
TRBJ2-5	TRBV15	CATSRDPGQETQYF
TRBJ2-3	TRBV28	CASSLRLAARHESDTQYF
TRBJ2-3	TRBV14	CASSQVDYLSTDTQYF
TRBJ2-7	TRBV5-1	CASRSSGPPWEQYF
TRBJ2-1	TRBV2	CASSESADGGGLNEQFF
TRBJ2-1	TRBV7-6	CASSSGQGDYNEQFF
TRBJ2-3	TRBV7-9	CASSLGTSGTDTQYF
TRBJ1-2	TRBV4-2	CASSQDRTGLDYGYTF
TRBJ1-1	TRBV9	CATGAGDTEAFF
TRBJ2-7	TRBV28	CASSFFGTGTNEQYF
TRBJ2-5	TRBV9	CASSVGSVGGGETQYF
TRBJ2-7	TRBV29-1	CSVGGGTYEQYF
TRBJ1-5	TRBV6-5	CASGDTGDNQPQHF
TRBJ1-1	TRBV13	CASMDRSEAEAFF
TRBJ1-2	TRBV4-3	CASSQVGDHYGYTF
TRBJ2-5	TRBV30	CAWTRSETQYF
TRBJ1-1	TRBV5-4	CASKPDRSMNTEAFF
TRBJ2-3	TRBV5-6	CASSSAALIRGDTQYF
TRBJ2-7	TRBV6-5	CASSYLQPFEEQYF